This T cell receptor beta chain appears in the sequencing data of a study of cytomegalovirus exposure and HLA in healthy donors. Whole-study context: For the approximately 360 genotyped donors, about 79% fell within the Caucasian-associated ancestry cluster. Overall study findings and caveats: Some highly shared sequence variants likely arose as a pipeline artifact.

Primers for the PCR totalled 60 Vbeta and 13 Jbeta. Method: immunoSEQ multiplex PCR; TCRdb's copy keeps in-frame clones and lacks some. The table shows more than 200,000 clones, with 55% to 75% occurring only once. Notes on this clone: The antigen is unknown.

Between the trimmed V and J ends, which lost 8 bases and 3 bases, there was a span of 10 bases. The CDR3 extends over 13 amino acids. Germline V gives CDR1 MNHNY, CDR2 SVGAGI (reference sequence). Sequences were obtained from PBMCs. This rearrangement joins TRBV6-6 to TRBJ2-2, with D hard to call. The receptor was isolated from a middle-aged man in good health and CMV-seropositive. The CDR3 loop reads CASLRGHTGELFF. CDR3 DNA: TGTGCCAGCTTAAGAGGTCACACCGGGGAGCTGTTTTTT.